This T cell receptor (beta chain) was sequenced during a study of shared clonotypes between healthy human individuals. The study's findings and limits: Richness estimates generally favored naive over memory subsets.

A note on this clone: Its antigen is unidentified.

CDR1 and CDR2 (germline): MNHEY, SMNVEV (reference sequence). Trimming stripped 0 bases from V and 5 bases from J, with 14 bases between. The CDR3 has 15 residues. Produced via immunoSEQ multiplex PCR; TCRdb's table is partial and in-frame only. The table includes 1,400,000 or so clones, around 98.5% detected once. V usage is TRBV27 and J usage is TRBJ2-7, with D possibly matching TRBD2 (5 bases). The sequence derives from a man between 25 and 39 years old in good health. Sequences were obtained from naive CD4+ T cells sorted from blood. Subset indicated: CD45RA+ positively selected. The CDR3 here is CASSLSLASSHEQYF. In nucleotides, the CDR3 is TGTGCCAGCAGTTTATCACTCGCTAGCAGCCACGAGCAGTACTTC.